In its sample, the clone carrying this T cell receptor (beta chain) was seen once. Antigen unknown. The sample originates from a study of somatic mutations in cytotoxic T cells in rheumatoid arthritis. For the study at large: The researchers flow-sorted some T-cell populations stained with V beta antibodies and got nearly 100% purity, and these included V beta1+ cells sequenced for TCRB.

Whole-study findings and limits: Rheumatoid arthritis patients, but not healthy controls, exhibited increasing CD8+ clonality with age. Significant differences in CD8+ T-cell clonality were not found between rheumatoid arthritis patients and healthy controls (age-matched). The top CD8+ clone topped 20% of CD8+ cells in about an eighth of the roughly 65 patients.

The protocol was immunoSEQ multiplex PCR, while the TCRdb copy is restricted to in-frame clones and leaves out a portion. Of about 30,000 clones listed, 82% were seen once; the top ten hold just under 8.5%. The clonotype originates from an adult with rheumatoid arthritis. The sequenced material came from CD8+ T cells sorted from blood.

CDR3 loop: CAIRGRAPNTGELFF. The CDR3 DNA is TGTGCCATCAGGGGCAGGGCCCCGAACACCGGGGAGCTGTTTTTT. The V call is TRBV10-3, the J call TRBJ2-2; a weak D match, TRBD1 (5 bases). CDR3 length: 15 amino acids. Trimming shortened V by 6 bases and J by 0 bases, and 11 bases separated the two germline ends. Germline loops: CDR1 ENHRY, CDR2 SYGVKD.